Below, one TCR beta chain is given with its context. Amplification used 60 V beta primers and 13 J beta primers. The method was immunoSEQ multiplex PCR; TCRdb's version includes in-frame clones alone and lacks a portion of them. The sample lists 75,000 to 85,000 clones, roughly 87% occurring once. The V end was cut by 0 bases, the J end by 2 bases, with 12 bases between. The CDR3 length is 16 residues. Germline V lookup: CDR1 SGHNT, CDR2 YYREEE (reference sequence). This sample stems from a study of glioma-infiltrating T cells after dendritic cell vaccination. Turning to the study itself: Autologous tumor lysate-pulsed dendritic cell vaccination was given between the early 2000s and the early 2010s. Dendritic cells derived from monocytes and pulsed with autologous tumor lysate formed the vaccine.

As for time point: after dendritic cell vaccination, including at tumor progression/relapse. Isocitrate dehydrogenase mutation was absent in all glioblastoma patients. This rearrangement joins TRBV5-4 to TRBJ1-3, with D unclear. The sequencing here drew on blood, taken after dendritic cell vaccination. This sequence originates from a human donor with glioblastoma. CDR3 amino acids: CASSLGSVAPGNTIYF. Here the CDR3 DNA reads TGTGCCAGCAGCTTGGGGAGCGTCGCCCCTGGAAACACCATATATTTT.